One and the same sample provided the 27 T cell receptor beta chains below, sequenced in a study of T cells after yellow fever vaccination. TCRdb used MiXCR to reprocess the 5' RACE reads, holding one entry per CDR3 protein. The top ten hold 15% of the sample, which has around 590,000 distinct CDR3 sequences, 9% to 15% seen once. The sequences come from PBMCs, collected on the day of the yellow fever booster vaccination. The receptors here all came from a young man who received the YFV17D yellow fever vaccine.

This clonotype appeared a few times. V is TRBV19 and J is TRBJ1-6; maybe TRBD1 (5 bases). The CDR3 is 13 residues long. The germline V gene has CDR1 LNHDA and CDR2 SQIVND (reference sequence). Trimming stripped 4 bases from V and 11 bases from J, with 12 bases between. The CDR3 loop reads CASSTGGAAPLHF. CDR3 coding DNA: TGTGCCAGTAGTACCGGGGGAGCGGCACCCCTCCACTTT.

The J gene is TRBJ2-7, the V gene TRBV7-8; D remains unclear. Looked up from germline, CDR1 is SGHVS and CDR2 is FQNEAQ. CDR3 length: 16 residues. V lost 0 bases, J lost 2 bases, and 14 bases lay in between. The CDR3 sequence is CASSLASTTPAYEQYF. The CDR3 nucleotides are TGTGCCAGCAGCTTAGCGTCAACTACACCCGCCTACGAGCAGTACTTC.

A few counts support this clonotype. J is TRBJ1-2 and V is TRBV6-1; D ambiguous. Trimming pared 6 bases from V and 4 bases from J, leaving 12 bases between. The CDR3 has 13 residues. The germline CDR1 and CDR2 sequences are MNHNS and SASEGT. This CDR3 is CASRTSILYGYTF. The DNA of the CDR3 is TGTGCCAGCAGGACCAGCATCCTCTATGGCTACACCTTC.

V is TRBV28 and J is TRBJ1-1; no firm D call. The CDR3 runs 11 residues. The V and J ends lost 6 bases and 6 bases respectively, with 8 bases between them. Germline V gene lookup returns CDR1 MDHEN and CDR2 SYDVKM. This chain's CDR3 is CASRGWAEAFF. CDR3 coding DNA: TGTGCCAGCAGGGGGTGGGCTGAAGCTTTCTTT.

This clonotype was found a few times. The V call is TRBV6-1, the J call TRBJ1-4; D possibly corresponds to TRBD1 (5 bases). The germline CDR1 and CDR2 sequences are MNHNS and SASEGT. CDR3 size: 13 residues. V was clipped by 10 bases and J by 8 bases, with 17 bases between them. CDR3 DNA sequence: TGTGCCACAGGCAGGGACGGAGGGGAAAAACTGTTTTTT. This sequence encodes CATGRDGGEKLFF.

CDR3 DNA sequence: TGTGCCACCAGCCAACCTACAGGGGTCCAAGAGACCCAGTACTTC. It codes for CATSQPTGVQETQYF. The V and J genes are TRBV24-1 and TRBJ2-5; 7 bases match TRBD1. The CDR3 has 15 residues. Trimming took 7 bases from V and 1 from J; bases not matched to a gene: 8. Germline values: CDR1 KGHDR, CDR2 SFDVKD.

This clonotype was found a few times. One end of the junction varies from germline; a read error may be responsible. The chain is built from TRBV20-1 and TRBJ2-3; D is ambiguous. The CDR3 is 11 residues long. The germline V gene encodes CDR1 DFQATT and CDR2 SNEGSKA (reference sequence). CDR3 DNA: TGCAGTGCCAGAGAAAGGGATACGCAGTATTTT. It encodes CSARERDTQYF.

The chain joins TRBV11-2 to TRBJ2-2; 15 bases line up with TRBD2. The CDR3 loop spans 18 amino acids. The germline V gene encodes CDR1 SGHAT and CDR2 FQNNGV. After removal of 5 bases from V and 7 bases from J, the junction contained 11 bases not matched to a gene. CDR3 sequence reads: CASSRGTSGRRVGGELFF. Written as DNA, the CDR3 is TGTGCCAGCAGCCGCGGGACTAGCGGGAGGAGGGTAGGCGGGGAGCTGTTTTTT.

V and J are TRBV7-9 and TRBJ2-1; TRBD1 agrees at 8 bases. The CDR3 length is 12 residues. J gave up 8 bases and V 6 bases, and 3 bases lay outside the gene matches. In germline, CDR1 is SEHNR, CDR2 FQNEAQ (reference sequence). CDR3 nucleotides: TGTGCCAGCAGGATGACAGGGGATGAGCAGTTCTTC. It codes for CASRMTGDEQFF.

This clonotype has more than one count but fewer than ten. V gene TRBV5-1 combines with J gene TRBJ2-7; maybe TRBD1 (6 bases). This CDR3 is 15 amino acids long. Per the germline V gene, CDR1 is SGHRS and CDR2 is YFSETQ. The V end was cut by 4 bases, the J end by 4 bases, with 18 bases between. In DNA, the CDR3 is TGCGCCAGCAGCGGAACCGGGTCCGGGACATACGAGCAGTACTTC. Translated: CASSGTGSGTYEQYF.

This clonotype was detected a few times. The rearrangement uses TRBV30 and TRBJ1-5; possible D gene TRBD1, 6 bases. There are 13 residues in the CDR3. V lost 0 bases and J lost 6, with 9 bases in between. From germline, CDR1 is GTSNPN and CDR2 SVGIG (reference sequence). CDR3 region: CAWSVQGAQPQHF. In DNA, the CDR3 is TGTGCCTGGAGTGTACAGGGTGCTCAGCCCCAGCATTTT.

This clonotype was seen more than once but under ten times. The CDR3: CASSWGQGFHEQYF. CDR3 in DNA: TGCGCCAGCAGCTGGGGACAGGGTTTCCACGAGCAGTACTTC. The J gene is TRBJ2-7, the V gene TRBV5-1; 9 bases fit TRBD1. The length of the CDR3 is 14 residues. Germline CDR1 is SGHRS and CDR2 is YFSETQ. J was trimmed by 5 bases and V by 3 bases; bases with no gene match: 6.

This clonotype was detected many times. V usage is TRBV20-1 and J usage is TRBJ1-6; 9 bases agree with TRBD1. Germline V gene lookup returns CDR1 DFQATT and CDR2 SNEGSKA (reference sequence). V dropped 6 bases and J dropped 10; count of bases not matched to a gene: 7. The CDR3 is 13 amino acids. The CDR3 is CSAKRTGESPLHF. CDR3 coding DNA: TGCAGTGCAAAAAGGACAGGGGAATCACCCCTCCACTTT.

This clonotype was counted a few times. The chain couples TRBV5-5 to TRBJ1-2; no firm D call. Trimming pared 2 bases from V and 8 bases from J, leaving 22 bases between. Germline loops: CDR1 SGHKS, CDR2 YYEKEE (reference sequence). This CDR3 region has 16 residues. DNA of the CDR3: TGTGCCAGCAGCTTCGAAACGACGACTATGAGCCTCGGCTACACCTTC. It translates to CASSFETTTMSLGYTF.

There are a few counts of this clonotype. V and J are TRBV28 and TRBJ2-7, with D perhaps TRBD2 (5 bases). Germline V gives CDR1 MDHEN, CDR2 SYDVKM. The germline V and J ends were trimmed by 5 bases and 1 base, with 9 bases remaining between them. The CDR3 length is 13 residues. CDR3 in DNA: TGTGCCAGCAGTAAACAGCGGTCCTACGAGCAGTACTTC. Its translation: CASSKQRSYEQYF.

This chain links TRBV5-1 with TRBJ2-2, with 15 bases lining up with TRBD2. V shed 3 bases, J shed 8 bases, and the junction held 8 bases outside the gene matches. This CDR3 is 17 amino acids long. Germline CDR1 and CDR2: SGHRS and YFSETQ. DNA of the CDR3: TGCGCCAGCAGCTCTGGACTAGCGGGAGGGCCATCGGGGGAGCTGTTTTTT. Its translation: CASSSGLAGGPSGELFF.

This clonotype occurred a few times. The chain recombines TRBV7-6 with TRBJ2-1; tentatively, D is TRBD1 or TRBD2 (7 bases each). This CDR3 is built from 15 residues. Per germline, CDR1 SGHVS and CDR2 FNYEAQ. The V end lost 1 base, the J end lost 4 bases, and 11 bases lay between the germline ends. The CDR3 sequence is CASSLVRGGYNEQFF. Written as DNA, the CDR3 is TGTGCCAGCAGCTTAGTCAGGGGGGGTTACAATGAGCAGTTCTTC.

This clonotype has only a few counts. This sequence joins TRBV6-2 or TRBV6-3 and TRBJ1-1; 7 bases agree with TRBD1. This CDR3 has 15 residues. The germline V gene encodes CDR1 MNHEY and CDR2 SVGEGT. Unmatched junction bases numbered 11, after V lost 7 bases and J lost 3 bases. This CDR3 is CASTHPTGRDTEAFF. The DNA of the CDR3 is TGTGCCAGCACCCACCCGACAGGGCGCGACACTGAAGCTTTCTTT.

On this clonotype itself: One end of the junction is discordant with germline, which a read error may explain. This sequence joins TRBV4-3 and TRBJ2-7; D is perhaps TRBD1 or TRBD2 (5 bases each). Germline assignment: CDR1 LGHNA and CDR2 YSLEER. The CDR3 is 14 residues long. The CDR3 protein is CARSQDRGVDEQYF. The CDR3 nucleotides read TGCGCCAGAAGCCAAGATAGAGGGGTAGACGAGCAGTACTTC.

The chain has TRBV5-1 and TRBJ2-1; 8 positions agree with TRBD2. The germline gives CDR1 SGHRS, CDR2 YFSETQ. Germline trimming cut 4 bases from V and 4 bases from J; bases unmatched to any gene: 4. The CDR3 covers 14 residues. The CDR3 is CASSRSGDYNEQFF. The CDR3 DNA reads as TGCGCCAGCAGCCGTAGCGGGGATTACAATGAGCAGTTCTTC.

The rearrangement links TRBV29-1 to TRBJ2-2; D is possibly TRBD1 (6 bases). The V gene lost 7 bases and the J gene lost 10 bases, with 19 bases spanning the gap. CDR3 length: 13 amino acids. CDR1 and CDR2 from the germline V gene are SQVTM and ANQGSEA. The CDR3 sequence: CSATGTIGEELFF. CDR3 DNA: TGCAGCGCTACCGGGACAATAGGGGAGGAGCTGTTTTTT.

The chain recombines TRBV11-2 with TRBJ2-1; D may be TRBD2 (6 bases). The CDR3 is 14 residues long. Germline V gene lookup returns CDR1 SGHAT and CDR2 FQNNGV. The ends were cut back, 2 bases at V and 12 bases at J, with 17 bases in the middle. The CDR3 DNA reads as TGTGCCAGCAGCTTAAACCGGGAGTGGTTGGGGCAGTTCTTC. Translating gives CASSLNREWLGQFF.

About this clonotype itself: This CDR3 fails to terminate in the conserved phenylalanine or tryptophan, so it likely reflects a read error. The CDR3 DNA follows: TGTGCCAGCAGCTTAGAGGTTTGGAGCTCCTACAATGAGCAGTTCTTA. Translation gives CASSLEVWSSYNEQFL. This chain connects TRBV7-8 to TRBJ2-1; no clear D. The CDR3 contains 16 residues. In germline, CDR1 is SGHVS, CDR2 FQNEAQ. Between the trimmed V and J ends, which lost 1 base and 0 bases, there was a span of 10 bases.

J is TRBJ2-1 and V is TRBV6-2 or TRBV6-3, with 8 bases matching TRBD2. Germline trimming cut 2 bases from V and 9 bases from J; bases unmatched to any gene: 24. The CDR3 has 20 residues. Germline V gives CDR1 MNHEY, CDR2 SVGEGT. The CDR3 here is CASSYLPGLGTVQSMGEQFF. Written as DNA, the CDR3 is TGTGCCAGCAGTTACCTCCCGGGACTAGGCACGGTCCAATCTATGGGTGAGCAGTTCTTC.

This clonotype was recorded a few times. V is TRBV2 and J is TRBJ1-4; the D is unclear. The germline V gene encodes CDR1 SNHLY and CDR2 FYNNEI. V shed 2 bases and J shed 7 bases, with 14 bases lying between them. This CDR3 is 15 amino acids long. The CDR3 nucleotides read TGTGCCAGCAGTGAAACGGCTAGAGGGTCTGAAAAACTGTTTTTT. This encodes CASSETARGSEKLFF.

The chain recombines TRBV23-1 with TRBJ2-7, with TRBD2 matching over 9 bases. TRBV23-1 is noted as an ORF with a role that remains uncertain. The CDR3 sequence is 21 residues long. V was pared by 2 bases and J by 3 bases, with 23 bases of the junction left unmatched. CDR3 sequence: CASSQESPGLAPDPAYYEQYF. In nucleotides, the CDR3 is TGCGCCAGCAGTCAAGAAAGCCCGGGACTAGCCCCAGACCCGGCCTACTACGAGCAGTACTTC.

This clonotype was picked up a small number of times. V is TRBV28 and J is TRBJ2-7; D gene unclear. The CDR3 has 11 amino acids. Trimming took 6 bases from V and 4 from J, leaving 7 bases between them. Germline CDR1 reads MDHEN; CDR2 reads SYDVKM. The CDR3 sequence is CASRSNYEQYF. In DNA form, the CDR3 reads TGTGCCAGCAGGTCAAATTACGAGCAGTACTTC.